This TCR beta chain is from a study of cytotoxic CD8 clonotypes in ibrutinib-treated CLL. The protocol was immunoSEQ multiplex PCR, while the TCRdb copy is restricted to in-frame clones and leaves out a portion. The table records fewer than 400,000 clones, 67% of them present only once. Germline V gene sequence: CDR1 SNHLY, CDR2 FYNNEI. V gave up 7 bases and J gave up 3 bases, with 22 bases separating them. The CDR3 has 18 amino acids. This chain joins TRBV2 and TRBJ2-6, with D unresolved. This clonotype originated in a human donor with chronic lymphocytic leukemia. Source: PBMCs, taken after 36 months of ibrutinib treatment. The chain's CDR3 is CASMLRLGNSFGANVLTF. Written as DNA, the CDR3 is TGTGCCAGCATGCTCCGTTTGGGTAATTCGTTTGGGGCCAACGTCCTGACTTTC.